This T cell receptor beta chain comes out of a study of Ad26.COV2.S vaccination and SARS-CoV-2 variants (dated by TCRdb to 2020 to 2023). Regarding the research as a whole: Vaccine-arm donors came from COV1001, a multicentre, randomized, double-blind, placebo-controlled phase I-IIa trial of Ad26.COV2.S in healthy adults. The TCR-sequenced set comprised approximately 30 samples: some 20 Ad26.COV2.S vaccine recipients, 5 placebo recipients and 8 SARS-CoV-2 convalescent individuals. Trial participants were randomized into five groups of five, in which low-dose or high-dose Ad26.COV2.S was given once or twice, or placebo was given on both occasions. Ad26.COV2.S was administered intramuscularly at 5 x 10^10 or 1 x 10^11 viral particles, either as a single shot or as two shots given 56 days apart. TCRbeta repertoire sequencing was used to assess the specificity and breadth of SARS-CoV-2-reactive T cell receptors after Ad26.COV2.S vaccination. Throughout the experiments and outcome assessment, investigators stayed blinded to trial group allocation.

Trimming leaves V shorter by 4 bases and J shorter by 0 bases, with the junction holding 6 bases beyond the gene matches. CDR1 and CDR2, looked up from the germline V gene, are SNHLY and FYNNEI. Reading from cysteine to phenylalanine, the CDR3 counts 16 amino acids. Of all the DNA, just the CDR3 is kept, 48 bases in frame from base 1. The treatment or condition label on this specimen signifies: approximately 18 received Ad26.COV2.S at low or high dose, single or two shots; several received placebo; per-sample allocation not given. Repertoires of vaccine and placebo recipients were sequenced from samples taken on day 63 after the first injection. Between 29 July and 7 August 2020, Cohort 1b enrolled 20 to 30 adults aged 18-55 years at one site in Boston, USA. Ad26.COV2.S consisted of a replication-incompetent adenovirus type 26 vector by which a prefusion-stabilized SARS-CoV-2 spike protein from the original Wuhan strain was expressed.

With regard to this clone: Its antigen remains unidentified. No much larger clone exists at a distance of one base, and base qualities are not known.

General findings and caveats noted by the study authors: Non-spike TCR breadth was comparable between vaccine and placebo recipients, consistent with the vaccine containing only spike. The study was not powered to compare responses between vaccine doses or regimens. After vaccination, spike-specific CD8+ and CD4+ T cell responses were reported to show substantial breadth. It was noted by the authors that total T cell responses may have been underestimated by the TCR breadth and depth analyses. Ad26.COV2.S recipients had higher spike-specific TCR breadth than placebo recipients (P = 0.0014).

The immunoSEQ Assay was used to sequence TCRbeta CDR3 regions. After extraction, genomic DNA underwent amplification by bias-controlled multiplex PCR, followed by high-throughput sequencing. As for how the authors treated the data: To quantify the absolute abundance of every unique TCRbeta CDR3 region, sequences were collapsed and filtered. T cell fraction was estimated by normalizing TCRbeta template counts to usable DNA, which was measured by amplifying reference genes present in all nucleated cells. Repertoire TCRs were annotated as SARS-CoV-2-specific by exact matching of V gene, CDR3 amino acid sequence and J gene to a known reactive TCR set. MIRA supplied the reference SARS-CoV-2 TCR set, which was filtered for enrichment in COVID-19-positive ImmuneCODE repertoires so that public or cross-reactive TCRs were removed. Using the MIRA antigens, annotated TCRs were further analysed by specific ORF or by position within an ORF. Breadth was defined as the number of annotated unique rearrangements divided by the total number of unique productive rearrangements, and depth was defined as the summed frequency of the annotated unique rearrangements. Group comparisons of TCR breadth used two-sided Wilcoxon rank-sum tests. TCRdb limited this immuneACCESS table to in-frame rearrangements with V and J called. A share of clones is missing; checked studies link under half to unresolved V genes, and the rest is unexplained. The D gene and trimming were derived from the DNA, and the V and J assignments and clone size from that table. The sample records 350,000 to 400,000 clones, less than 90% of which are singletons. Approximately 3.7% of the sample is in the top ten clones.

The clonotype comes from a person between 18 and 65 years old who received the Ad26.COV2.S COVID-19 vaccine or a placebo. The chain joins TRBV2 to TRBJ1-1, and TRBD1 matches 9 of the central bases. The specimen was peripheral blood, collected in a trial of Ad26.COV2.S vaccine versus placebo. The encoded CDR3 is CASSGDRVDLNTEAFF. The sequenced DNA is TGTGCCAGCAGTGGGGACAGGGTGGATCTGAACACTGAAGCTTTCTTT.